These 3 T cell receptor beta chains were all obtained from the same sample, sequenced in a study of CD8 T cells in ankylosing spondylitis. TCRdb fed the 5' RACE reads into MiXCR, producing one record per CDR3 protein. Here the sample spans 200,000 to 300,000 distinct CDR3 sequences, under 12% being singletons. Sample: blood, either unsorted or a sorted T cell fraction (not recorded which). The receptors were sampled from a male donor with ankylosing spondylitis or in good health (not recorded which).

At least ten counts were recorded for this clonotype. The V and J genes are TRBV15 and TRBJ2-7, with D perhaps TRBD1 (5 bases). Germline values: CDR1 LNHNV, CDR2 YYDKDF (reference sequence). The V gene lost 1 base and the J gene lost 3 bases, with 13 bases spanning the gap. CDR3 length: 15 amino acids. DNA for the CDR3: TGTGCCACCAGCAGAGCACAGGTATTAAACTACGAGCAGTACTTC. Amino acids: CATSRAQVLNYEQYF.

This clonotype was picked up many times. The J gene is TRBJ1-3, the V gene TRBV12-3 or TRBV12-4; D unclear. This CDR3 is 12 amino acids long. V was shortened by 3 bases and J by 4 bases, with 4 bases between the two germline ends. The CDR3 DNA sequence: TGTGCCAGCAGTTTGGGGGGAAACACCATATATTTT. It translates to CASSLGGNTIYF.

This clonotype was seen at least ten times. The CDR3 region is CSVELAGFNEQFF. The CDR3 coding sequence is TGCAGCGTTGAACTAGCGGGATTTAATGAGCAGTTCTTC. The rearrangement uses TRBV29-1 and TRBJ2-1; 9 bases match TRBD2. CDR1 and CDR2 from the germline V gene are SQVTM and ANQGSEA. The length of the CDR3 is 13 residues. The V gene end was trimmed by 2 bases and the J gene end by 7 bases; junction bases not matched to a gene: 3.